This T cell receptor (beta chain) was documented in a study of blood T cell repertoires in COVID-19. The wider study: Whether acute or convalescent, the COVID-19 samples came from the United States, Italy and Spain.

Per the authors' pipeline: Estimates of nucleated cell counts were drawn from the amplification of reference gene primers. Assay used: immunoSEQ multiplex PCR; TCRdb lists only in-frame clones, some missing. Clone size and V and J calls were adopted from that table, with D and trimming inferred from the DNA. Among 95,000 to 100,000 clones listed, roughly 92% were seen once. The CDR3 is 13 amino acids. Trimming removed 11 bases from V and 0 bases from J; junction bases left unmatched: 4. CDR1 and CDR2 from the germline V gene are KGHDR and SFDVKD. Sequenced material: peripheral blood. The sequence was obtained from a man in his fifties with active COVID-19. The chain carries TRBV24-1 and TRBJ2-3; 7 bases match TRBD1. CDR3 nucleotide sequence: TGTGCCAGTGGGGACAGCAGCACAGATACGCAGTATTTT. Translation gives CASGDSSTDTQYF.